This T cell receptor (beta chain) came from a study of cytomegalovirus exposure and HLA in healthy donors. The length of the CDR3 is 13 residues. Germline CDR1 reads MGHDK; CDR2 reads SYGVNS. With 1 base removed from V and 7 bases from J, the gap between germline ends came to 10 bases. These donors, healthy bone marrow donors, were studied. The study ran its PCR with 60 Vbeta and 13 Jbeta primers. TCRdb's copy holds only in-frame clones and misses some; the assay was immunoSEQ multiplex PCR. This sample's table has about 48,000 clones. This sequence originates from a male donor in good health and CMV-seropositive. The specimen sequenced was PBMCs. The chain is built from TRBV25-1 and TRBJ1-2; no clear D gene. CDR3 loop: CASSESIGSGYTF. The CDR3 bases are TGTGCCAGCAGTGAATCAATAGGGAGTGGCTACACCTTC.